The entry that follows covers one T cell receptor (beta chain) sequence. Germline CDR1 MGHDK, CDR2 SYGVNS. There are 16 residues in the CDR3. V gave up 2 bases and J gave up 0 bases, with 10 bases separating them. In TCRdb, the 5' RACE reads were re-called with MiXCR into one record per CDR3 protein. In the table there are roughly 40,000 distinct CDR3 sequences, 29% of which are singletons. Sequencing used memory CD4+ T cells sorted from a lymph node. This sample's subset: memory CD4+ T cells, CD4+CD45RO+CD25-. The chain combines TRBV25-1 with TRBJ2-2; D call uncertain. The TCR originated in a female donor with breast cancer. CDR3 region: CASSEMSQANTGELFF. CDR3 sequence (DNA): TGTGCCAGCAGTGAAATGTCGCAGGCGAACACCGGGGAGCTGTTTTTT.